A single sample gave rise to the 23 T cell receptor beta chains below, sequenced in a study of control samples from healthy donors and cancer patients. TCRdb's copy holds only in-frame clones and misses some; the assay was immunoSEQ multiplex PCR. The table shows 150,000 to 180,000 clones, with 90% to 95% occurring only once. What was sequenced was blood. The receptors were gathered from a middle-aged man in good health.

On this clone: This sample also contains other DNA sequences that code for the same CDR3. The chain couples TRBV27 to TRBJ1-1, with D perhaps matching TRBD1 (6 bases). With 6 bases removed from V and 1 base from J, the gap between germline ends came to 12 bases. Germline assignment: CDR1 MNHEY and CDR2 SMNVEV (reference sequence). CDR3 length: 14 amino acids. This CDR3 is CASSLRGGNTEAFF. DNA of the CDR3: TGTGCCAGCAGCCTCAGGGGTGGGAACACTGAAGCTTTCTTT.

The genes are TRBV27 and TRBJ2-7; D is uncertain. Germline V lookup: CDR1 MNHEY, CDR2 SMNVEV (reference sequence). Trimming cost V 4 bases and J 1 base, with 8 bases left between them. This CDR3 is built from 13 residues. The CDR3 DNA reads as TGTGCCAGCAGTTCATCAGGTTCCTACGAGCAGTACTTC. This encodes CASSSSGSYEQYF.

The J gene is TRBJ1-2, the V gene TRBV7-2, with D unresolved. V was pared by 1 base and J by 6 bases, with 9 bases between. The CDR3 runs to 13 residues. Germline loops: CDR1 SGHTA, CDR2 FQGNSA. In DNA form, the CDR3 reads TGTGCCAGCAGCTTAGTGACACAAAATGGCTACACCTTC. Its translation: CASSLVTQNGYTF.

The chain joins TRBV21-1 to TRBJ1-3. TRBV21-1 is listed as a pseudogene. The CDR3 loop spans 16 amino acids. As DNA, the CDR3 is TGTGCCAGCAGCAAAAGGAGAGAGACCTCTGGAAACACCATATATTTT. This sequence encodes CASSKRRETSGNTIYF.

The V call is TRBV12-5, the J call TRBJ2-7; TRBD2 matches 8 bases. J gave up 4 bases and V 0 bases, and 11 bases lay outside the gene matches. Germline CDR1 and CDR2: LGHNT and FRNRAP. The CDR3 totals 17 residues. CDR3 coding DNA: TGTGCTAGTGGTTTGGTACCGGGGCCGGAGCGGGGGTACGAGCAGTACTTC. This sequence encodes CASGLVPGPERGYEQYF.

CDR3 DNA: TGTGCCAGCAGCGGTGCAGGCAATGAGCAGTTCTTC. This codes for CASSGAGNEQFF. The chain links TRBV7-9 to TRBJ2-1; D gene unclear. The CDR3 sequence is 12 residues long. CDR1 and CDR2 (germline): SEHNR, FQNEAQ (reference sequence). V lost 5 bases and J lost 6, with 8 bases in between.

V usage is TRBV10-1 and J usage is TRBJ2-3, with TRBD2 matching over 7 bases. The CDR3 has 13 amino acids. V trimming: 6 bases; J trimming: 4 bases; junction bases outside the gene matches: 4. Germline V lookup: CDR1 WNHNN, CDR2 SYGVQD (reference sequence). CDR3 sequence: CASRESGADTQYF. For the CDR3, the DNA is TGCGCCAGCAGGGAAAGCGGGGCAGATACGCAGTATTTT.

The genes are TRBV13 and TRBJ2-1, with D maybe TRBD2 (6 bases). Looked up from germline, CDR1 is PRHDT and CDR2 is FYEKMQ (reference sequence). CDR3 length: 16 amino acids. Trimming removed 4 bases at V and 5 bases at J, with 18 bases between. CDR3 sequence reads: CASSYPLATGNNEQFF. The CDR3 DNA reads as TGTGCCAGCAGCTACCCTCTAGCGACGGGCAACAATGAGCAGTTCTTC.

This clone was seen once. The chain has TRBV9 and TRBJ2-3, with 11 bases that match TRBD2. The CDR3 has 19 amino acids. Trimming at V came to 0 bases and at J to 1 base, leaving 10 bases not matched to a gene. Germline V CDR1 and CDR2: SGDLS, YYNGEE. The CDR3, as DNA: TGTGCCAGCAGCGTAGGTGGGCTAGCGGGGGGCAGTCGCACAGATACGCAGTATTTT. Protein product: CASSVGGLAGGSRTDTQYF. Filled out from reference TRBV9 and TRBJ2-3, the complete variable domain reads DSGVTQTPKHLITATGQRVTLRCSPRSGDLSVYWYQQSLDQGLQFLIQYYNGEERAKGNILERFSAQQFPDLHSELNLSSLELGDSALYFCASSVGGLAGGSRTDTQYFGPGTRLTVL.

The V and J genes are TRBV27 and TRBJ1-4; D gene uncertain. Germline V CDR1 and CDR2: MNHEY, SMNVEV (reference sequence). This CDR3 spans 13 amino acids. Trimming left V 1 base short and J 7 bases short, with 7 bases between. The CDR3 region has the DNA TGTGCCAGCAGTTTATATTTTAGTGAAAAACTGTTTTTT. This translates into CASSLYFSEKLFF.

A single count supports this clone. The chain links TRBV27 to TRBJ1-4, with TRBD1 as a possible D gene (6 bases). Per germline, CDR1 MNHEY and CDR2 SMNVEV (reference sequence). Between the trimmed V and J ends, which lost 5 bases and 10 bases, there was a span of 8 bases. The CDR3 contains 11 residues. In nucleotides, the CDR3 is TGTGCCAGCAGTCAAGGGGGAAAACTGTTTTTT. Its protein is CASSQGGKLFF.

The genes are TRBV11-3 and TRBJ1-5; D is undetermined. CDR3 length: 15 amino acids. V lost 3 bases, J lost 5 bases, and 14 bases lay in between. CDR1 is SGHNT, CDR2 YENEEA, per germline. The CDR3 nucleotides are TGTGCCAGCAGCTTTGGGTCGGGAACCCATCAGCCCCAGCATTTT. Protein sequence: CASSFGSGTHQPQHF. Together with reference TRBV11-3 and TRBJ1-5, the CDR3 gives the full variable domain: EAGVVQSPRYKIIEKKQPVAFWCNPISGHNTLYWYLQNLGQGPELLIRYENEEAVDDSQLPKDRFSAERLKGVDSTLKIQPAELGDSAVYLCASSFGSGTHQPQHFGDGTRLSIL.

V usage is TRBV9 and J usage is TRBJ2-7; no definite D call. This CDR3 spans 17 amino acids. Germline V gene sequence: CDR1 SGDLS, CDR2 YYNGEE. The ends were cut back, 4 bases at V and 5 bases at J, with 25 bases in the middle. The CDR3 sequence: CASSPAETFGWANEQYF. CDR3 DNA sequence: TGTGCCAGCAGCCCGGCGGAGACCTTCGGTTGGGCCAACGAGCAGTACTTC.

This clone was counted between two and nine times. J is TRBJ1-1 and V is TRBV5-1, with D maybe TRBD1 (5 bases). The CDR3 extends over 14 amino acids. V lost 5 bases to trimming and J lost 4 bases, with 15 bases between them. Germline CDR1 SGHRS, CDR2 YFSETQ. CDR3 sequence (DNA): TGCGCCAGCAGACAAGGGGTGGGAGGCACTGAAGCTTTCTTT. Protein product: CASRQGVGGTEAFF.

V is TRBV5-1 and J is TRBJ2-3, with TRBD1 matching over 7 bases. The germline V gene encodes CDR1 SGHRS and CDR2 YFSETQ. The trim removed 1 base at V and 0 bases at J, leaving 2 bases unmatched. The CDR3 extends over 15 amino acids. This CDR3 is CASSLTGQSTDTQYF. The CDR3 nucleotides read TGCGCCAGCAGCTTGACGGGACAGAGCACAGATACGCAGTATTTT.

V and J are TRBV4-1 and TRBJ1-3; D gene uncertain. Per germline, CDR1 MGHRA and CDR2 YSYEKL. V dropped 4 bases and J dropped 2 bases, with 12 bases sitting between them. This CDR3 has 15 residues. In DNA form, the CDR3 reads TGCGCCAGCAGCCGGACTCTCGAGCCTGGAAACACCATATATTTT. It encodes CASSRTLEPGNTIYF.

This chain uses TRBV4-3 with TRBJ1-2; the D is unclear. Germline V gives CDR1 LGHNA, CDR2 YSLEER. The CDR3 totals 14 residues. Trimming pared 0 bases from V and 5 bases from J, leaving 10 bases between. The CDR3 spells CASSQDRGDYGYTF. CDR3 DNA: TGCGCCAGCAGCCAAGATAGAGGAGATTATGGCTACACCTTC.

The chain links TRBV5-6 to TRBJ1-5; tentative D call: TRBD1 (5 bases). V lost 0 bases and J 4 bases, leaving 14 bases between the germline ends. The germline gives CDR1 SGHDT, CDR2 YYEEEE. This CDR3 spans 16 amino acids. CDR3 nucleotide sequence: TGTGCCAGCAGCTTGGGGTTGGGGGAGGCTAATCAGCCCCAGCATTTT. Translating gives CASSLGLGEANQPQHF.

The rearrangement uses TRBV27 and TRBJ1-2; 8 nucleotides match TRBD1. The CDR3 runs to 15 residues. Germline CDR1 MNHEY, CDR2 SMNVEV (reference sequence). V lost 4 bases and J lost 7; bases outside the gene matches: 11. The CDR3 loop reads CASSSVPGGDGGYTF. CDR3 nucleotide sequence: TGTGCCAGCAGTTCCGTCCCAGGGGGCGACGGTGGCTACACCTTC.

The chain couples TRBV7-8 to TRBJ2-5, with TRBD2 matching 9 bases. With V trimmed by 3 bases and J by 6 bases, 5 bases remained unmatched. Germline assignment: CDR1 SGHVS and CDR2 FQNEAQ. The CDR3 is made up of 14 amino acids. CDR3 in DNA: TGTGCCAGCAGCTTTGGCGGGGGGGGGCAGACCCAGTACTTC. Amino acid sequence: CASSFGGGGQTQYF.

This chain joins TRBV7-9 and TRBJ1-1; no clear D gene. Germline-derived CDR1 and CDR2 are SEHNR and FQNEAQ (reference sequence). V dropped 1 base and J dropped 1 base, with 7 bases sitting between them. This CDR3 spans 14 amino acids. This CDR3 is CASSLGQANTEAFF. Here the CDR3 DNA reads TGTGCCAGCAGCTTAGGGCAGGCGAACACTGAAGCTTTCTTT.

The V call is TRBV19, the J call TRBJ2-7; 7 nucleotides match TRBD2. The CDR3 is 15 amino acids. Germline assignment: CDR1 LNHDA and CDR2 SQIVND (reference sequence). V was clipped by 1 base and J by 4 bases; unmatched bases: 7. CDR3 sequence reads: CASSIASGARYEQYF. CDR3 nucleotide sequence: TGTGCCAGTAGTATAGCTAGCGGAGCTCGTTACGAGCAGTACTTC. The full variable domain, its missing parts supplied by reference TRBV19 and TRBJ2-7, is DGGITQSPKYLFRKEGQNVTLSCEQNLNHDAMYWYRQDPGQGLRLIYYSQIVNDFQKGDIAEGYSVSREKKESFPLTVTSAQKNPTAFYLCASSIASGARYEQYFGPGTRLTVT.

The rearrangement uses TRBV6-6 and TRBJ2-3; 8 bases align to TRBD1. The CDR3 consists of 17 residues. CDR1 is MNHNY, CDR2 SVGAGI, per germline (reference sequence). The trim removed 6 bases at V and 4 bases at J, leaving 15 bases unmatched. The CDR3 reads CASSRPSGGGLADTQYF. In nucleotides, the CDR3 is TGTGCCAGCAGCCGACCCTCAGGGGGCGGTTTAGCAGATACGCAGTATTTT.